The entry that follows covers one T cell receptor (beta chain) sequence. The antigen is unknown. This sample was included in a study of OX40 agonist ivuxolimab in advanced cancers. Turning to the study itself: The patients received ivuxolimab by intravenous route every 2 weeks at 0.01 to 10 mg/kg.

Assay: immunoSEQ multiplex PCR; the TCRdb copy retains only in-frame clones and omits some. The data show 75,000 or so clones, around 82% seen once. Germline CDR1 and CDR2: SNHLY and FYNNEI. This CDR3 has 13 amino acids. Between the trimmed V and J ends, which lost 7 bases and 3 bases, there was a span of 10 bases. Study-level results: Among the lowest peripheral clonal expansion occurred in 0.1-3.0 mg/kg partial responders. Normalized T-cell clonal expansion was also low in some nonresponders.

The origin of this receptor is an adult with an advanced solid tumor such as melanoma, head and neck, liver or kidney cancer. The source was CD4+ or CD8+ T cells sorted from blood, collected in a trial of the OX40 agonist ivuxolimab. The rearrangement links TRBV2 to TRBJ1-5; possible D gene TRBD1, 5 bases. The CDR3 DNA sequence: TGTGCCAGCAACCGACAGTACAATCAGCCCCAGCATTTT. It yields the protein CASNRQYNQPQHF.